The TCR beta chain described here comes from a study of radiotherapy plus CTLA-4 blockade in lung cancer. At the level of the study: Among patients, over 15% showed objective responses, and approximately 29% had disease control. General observations from the study: The best predictor of response was reported to be early blood T cell clone dynamics, with interferon-beta. In blood, TCR clones derived from the tumor expanded after radiotherapy plus ipilimumab.

This clone has just one count. Its antigen is unidentified. Sequenced by immunoSEQ multiplex PCR; TCRdb stores in-frame clones only, minus some. Seen here are about 51,000 clones, roughly 77% observed once, and the top ten hold approximately 2.5%. The CDR3 has 14 residues. The germline CDR1 and CDR2 sequences are SGDLS and YYNGEE. J was trimmed by 7 bases and V by 4 bases; bases with no gene match: 9. This TCR was recovered from a human donor with non-small cell lung cancer whose response to radiotherapy plus ipilimumab could not be evaluated. The source material was peripheral blood, sampled from a patient treated with radiotherapy plus ipilimumab. The chain carries TRBV9 and TRBJ2-7; 9 bases map to TRBD1. The CDR3 DNA reads TGTGCCAGCAGCTCCCGGACAGGGGCAGGAGAGCAGTACTTC. It yields the protein CASSSRTGAGEQYF.